This entry describes one TCR beta chain. This sample stems from a study of blood T cell repertoires in COVID-19. Overall study: Spain, Italy and the United States supplied samples that represented acute and convalescent COVID-19.

This CDR3 is built from 16 residues. Germline CDR1 SGDLS, CDR2 YYNGEE. The J segment lost 2 bases and the V segment lost 2 bases, leaving 10 bases of the junction unmatched. In the authors' workflow: Nucleated cell counts were estimated from reference gene primer amplification. Assay used: immunoSEQ multiplex PCR; TCRdb lists only in-frame clones, some missing. That table gives V, J and clone size, and the DNA gave D and trimming. The repertoire includes around 130,000 clones, about 89% of them detected once, and 18% sits in the top ten. Sequencing input: peripheral blood. This sequence joins TRBV9 and TRBJ2-7, with TRBD1 matching 7 bases. The clonotype comes from a man between 50 and 59 years old with active or convalescent COVID-19. The CDR3 DNA reads TGTGCCAGCAGCGTCCGACAGGGCCTAATAACCTACGAGCAGTACTTC. The encoded protein is CASSVRQGLITYEQYF.